These T cell receptor beta chains were read from a single sample in a study of technical replicates of blood from several donors. Data came from immunoSEQ multiplex PCR; TCRdb stores just in-frame clones and leaves some out. The repertoire holds fewer than 95,000 clones, with nearly 95% as singletons. The material sequenced was T cells isolated from PBMCs. These receptors came from a human donor in good health. CDR3s include the opening cysteine and the closing phenylalanine or tryptophan. D genes are given only for firm matches. Where a row states a size, it is once, few, many or the class of an expanded clone; other rows omit it.

14,.,TRBV12-1,TRBJ2-1,.,CASSFPSSYNEQFF,TGTGCCAGCAGCTTTCCTAGCTCCTACAATGAGCAGTTCTTC
15,.,TRBV19,TRBJ2-3,.,CASLGADASTDTQYF,TGTGCCAGTCTGGGGGCCGACGCTAGCACAGATACGCAGTATTTT
13,.,TRBV9,TRBJ1-1,.,CASSVSWNTEAFF,TGTGCCAGCAGCGTTAGTTGGAACACTGAAGCTTTCTTT
18,.,TRBV5-1,TRBJ2-2,.,CASSYPTWRQRGGGELFF,TGCGCCAGCAGCTACCCCACATGGCGTCAAAGAGGGGGCGGGGAGCTGTTTTTT
14,.,TRBV2,TRBJ1-2,.,CASSAGQGNYGYTF,TGTGCCAGCAGCGCCGGGCAGGGGAACTATGGCTACACCTTC
13,once,TRBV29-1,TRBJ2-1,.,CSLRRGFYNEQFF,TGCAGCCTCAGGAGAGGGTTCTACAATGAGCAGTTCTTC
13,.,TRBV29-1,TRBJ1-1,.,CSVVRTQNTEAFF,TGCAGCGTTGTGAGGACACAGAACACTGAAGCTTTCTTT
15,once,TRBV7-2,TRBJ2-5,TRBD2,CASSSRTRLVETQYF,TGTGCCAGCAGCTCCCGGACTAGGCTGGTGGAGACCCAGTACTTC
19,.,TRBV6-1,TRBJ2-7,.,CASSEFGTHNQMSSYEQYF,TGTGCCAGCAGTGAATTCGGGACTCATAACCAAATGTCGTCCTACGAGCAGTACTTC
16,.,TRBV11-1,TRBJ2-2,TRBD2,CASSFPQRDNTGELFF,TGTGCCAGCAGCTTCCCCCAGCGGGATAACACCGGGGAGCTGTTTTTT
14,.,TRBV9,TRBJ1-1,TRBD1,CASSAGTGGTEAFF,TGTGCCAGCAGCGCCGGGACAGGGGGCACTGAAGCTTTCTTT
18,.,TRBV28,TRBJ1-2,.,CASSLWYLLGRGMHGYTF,TGTGCCAGCAGTTTATGGTATCTTTTGGGCAGGGGAATGCATGGCTACACCTTC
15,.,TRBV5-5,TRBJ2-7,.,CASSFSPLSSYEQYF,TGTGCCAGCAGCTTCTCCCCCTTGAGCTCCTACGAGCAGTACTTC
13,.,TRBV6-4,TRBJ1-1,.,CASSEIEGTEAFF,TGTGCCAGCAGTGAAATCGAGGGTACTGAAGCTTTCTTT
15,.,TRBV30,TRBJ1-4,TRBD1,CAWSGAQGADEKLFF,TGTGCCTGGTCGGGGGCCCAGGGGGCTGACGAAAAACTGTTTTTT
15,.,TRBV5-8,TRBJ2-7,TRBD1,CASSSRDRDIYEQYF,TGTGCCAGCAGCTCCCGGGACAGGGATATCTACGAGCAGTACTTC
14,few,TRBV7-6,TRBJ1-2,TRBD1,CASSPDRGRGGYTF,TGTGCCAGCAGCCCGGACAGGGGGCGCGGAGGCTACACCTTC
15,.,TRBV7-2,TRBJ2-5,TRBD2,CASPGTSSGIAAQYF,TGTGCCAGTCCAGGGACTAGTAGCGGAATTGCGGCCCAGTACTTC
14,once,TRBV19,TRBJ2-1,TRBD1,CASSPDRAYNEQFF,TGTGCCAGTAGTCCGGACAGGGCTTACAATGAGCAGTTCTTC
17,.,TRBV7-9,TRBJ1-1,TRBD1,CASSSIGQGSSNTEAFF,TGTGCCAGCAGCTCCATTGGACAGGGGTCCTCAAACACTGAAGCTTTCTTT
15,.,TRBV9,TRBJ1-4,TRBD1,CASSVMGQVNEKLFF,TGTGCCAGCAGCGTAATGGGACAGGTTAATGAAAAACTGTTTTTT
16,.,TRBV14,TRBJ1-2,TRBD1,CASSQERQGHNYGYTF,TGTGCCAGCAGCCAAGAAAGACAGGGCCATAACTATGGCTACACCTTC
15,.,TRBV27,TRBJ2-1,TRBD2,CASSPTSGNYNEQFF,TGTGCCAGCAGTCCAACTAGCGGGAATTACAATGAGCAGTTCTTC
15,.,TRBV7-9,TRBJ1-2,.,CASSTWDKSNYGYTF,TGTGCCAGCAGCACTTGGGACAAAAGCAACTATGGCTACACCTTC
15,once,TRBV30,TRBJ1-3,.,CAWSGDGASGNTIYF,TGTGCCTGGAGCGGGGATGGAGCCTCTGGAAACACCATATATTTT
14,.,TRBV28,TRBJ1-1,.,CASSHPPRGSEAFF,TGTGCCAGCAGTCATCCCCCCAGGGGTTCTGAAGCTTTCTTT
15,.,TRBV12-5,TRBJ2-7,.,CASGLVQGASYEQYF,TGTGCTAGTGGTTTGGTTCAAGGGGCTTCCTACGAGCAGTACTTC
17,.,TRBV5-1,TRBJ2-2,TRBD2,CASSLEASGGAAGELFF,TGCGCCAGCAGCTTGGAGGCTAGCGGGGGGGCAGCCGGGGAGCTGTTTTTT
14,.,TRBV5-1,TRBJ2-1,TRBD2,CASSPPGLGYEKFF,TGCGCCAGCAGCCCCCCGGGACTAGGGTATGAAAAGTTCTTC
17,.,TRBV11-2,TRBJ2-7,TRBD1,CASQEETGVGGSYEQYF,TGTGCCAGCCAGGAAGAGACAGGGGTGGGGGGCTCCTACGAGCAGTACTTC
18,.,TRBV2,TRBJ1-5,.,CASSKVGAAEYSNQPQHF,TGTGCCAGCAGTAAAGTAGGTGCGGCAGAATATAGCAATCAGCCCCAGCATTTT
21,.,TRBV28,TRBJ2-7,TRBD2,CASTLSGGPSNWGESSYEQYF,TGTGCCAGCACCCTATCGGGAGGGCCGTCCAATTGGGGGGAGAGCTCCTACGAGCAGTACTTC
15,.,TRBV10-2,TRBJ2-3,.,CASSVWTVGADTQYF,TGCGCCAGCAGTGTCTGGACTGTCGGTGCAGATACGCAGTATTTT
14,.,TRBV19,TRBJ1-1,TRBD1,CASSRDSENTEAFF,TGTGCCAGTAGCCGGGACAGCGAGAACACTGAAGCTTTCTTT
16,.,TRBV4-1,TRBJ2-7,TRBD2,CASSQESSGRTYEQYF,TGCGCCAGCAGCCAAGAGTCTAGCGGGAGGACCTACGAGCAGTACTTC
18,.,TRBV5-1,TRBJ2-1,.,CASSHAVAGWGLYNEQFF,TGCGCCAGCAGCCATGCGGTGGCAGGGTGGGGACTCTACAATGAGCAGTTCTTC
13,.,TRBV29-1,TRBJ1-3,.,CSVVLVVGNTIYF,TGCAGCGTAGTACTAGTAGTTGGAAACACCATATATTTT
14,.,TRBV4-1,TRBJ2-3,.,CASSQEWRRDTQYF,TGCGCCAGCAGCCAAGAGTGGAGGAGAGATACGCAGTATTTT
12,.,TRBV9,TRBJ1-2,.,CASSDDSYGYTF,TGTGCCAGCAGCGACGACAGCTATGGCTACACCTTC
13,.,TRBV19,TRBJ2-5,TRBD1,CASSTGGRETQYF,TGTGCCAGTAGCACAGGGGGTAGGGAGACCCAGTACTTC
17,.,TRBV4-1,TRBJ2-7,TRBD2,CASSQGISGRAPYEQYF,TGCGCCAGCAGCCAAGGGATAAGCGGGAGGGCCCCCTACGAGCAGTACTTC
14,once,TRBV2,TRBJ1-6,.,CASSEYGGDSPLHF,TGTGCCAGCAGTGAATATGGCGGGGATTCACCCCTCCACTTT
12,.,TRBV2,TRBJ1-2,.,CASSEEPFALTF,TGTGCCAGCAGTGAAGAGCCTTTTGCCCTCACCTTC
16,once,TRBV9,TRBJ2-7,TRBD2,CASSISPLAGSYEQYF,TGTGCCAGCAGCATCTCACCGTTAGCGGGTTCCTACGAGCAGTACTTC
15,.,TRBV28,TRBJ2-7,TRBD1,CASSPLRTGGLEQYF,TGTGCCAGCAGTCCCTTGAGGACAGGGGGTTTGGAGCAGTACTTC
13,.,TRBV18,TRBJ2-3,TRBD2,CASSGLAADTQYF,TGTGCCAGCTCGGGGCTAGCGGCAGATACGCAGTATTTT
13,.,TRBV5-1,TRBJ2-5,TRBD1,CASSPDRGETQYF,TGCGCCAGCAGCCCCGACAGGGGCGAGACCCAGTACTTC
13,once,TRBV5-4,TRBJ2-5,.,CASSLDLGETQYF,TGTGCCAGCAGCCTGGACTTGGGCGAGACCCAGTACTTC
14,few,TRBV18,TRBJ1-1,.,CASSPKGSNTEAFF,TGTGCCAGCTCACCAAAGGGGTCGAACACTGAAGCTTTCTTT
15,.,TRBV19,TRBJ2-1,.,CASSIRGTGYNEQFF,TGTGCCAGTAGTATTAGAGGGACTGGATACAATGAGCAGTTCTTC
12,.,TRBV2,TRBJ2-7,.,CASGGDSYEQYF,TGTGCCAGCGGAGGGGACAGCTACGAGCAGTACTTC
13,.,TRBV19,TRBJ2-3,.,CASSPRDTDTQYF,TGTGCCAGTAGTCCTCGGGACACAGATACGCAGTATTTT
11,.,TRBV20-1,TRBJ2-1,.,CSATGVNEQFF,TGCAGTGCTACAGGGGTCAATGAGCAGTTCTTC
17,.,TRBV23-1,TRBJ2-6,.,CASSHAGTISGANVLTF,TGCGCCAGCAGTCATGCCGGGACAATAAGCGGGGCCAACGTCCTGACTTTC
18,.,TRBV27,TRBJ1-1,TRBD1,CASSSLGLGTGMSSEAFF,TGTGCCAGCAGTTCGCTTGGACTTGGGACAGGGATGTCGTCTGAAGCTTTCTTT
13,.,TRBV6-1,TRBJ1-5,.,CASSGPGRQPQHF,TGTGCCAGCAGTGGGCCAGGCAGGCAGCCCCAGCATTTT
14,.,TRBV7-3,TRBJ2-5,TRBD2,CASSPTSDQETQYF,TGTGCCAGCAGCCCGACTAGCGACCAAGAGACCCAGTACTTC
15,.,TRBV5-1,TRBJ2-3,.,CASSLVSPPTDTQYF,TGCGCCAGCAGCTTGGTGAGTCCCCCCACAGATACGCAGTATTTT
13,once,TRBV7-9,TRBJ1-1,.,CASSLDAFAGTFF,TGTGCCAGCAGCTTAGATGCTTTTGCGGGAACTTTCTTT